This T cell receptor (beta chain) was identified in a study of CD8 T cells in ankylosing spondylitis. Study-level results: Researchers reportedly found disease-linked clones significantly enriched in matched ankylosing spondylitis synovial fluid. A TCR beta motif of roughly eight highly homologous variants seemed to mark ankylosing spondylitis blood. As for the disease-linked clones, they showed a CD8+ phenotype and occurred at relatively low frequencies in peripheral blood.

The authors made TCR beta libraries by quantitative 5'-RACE with molecular barcodes. From the 5' RACE reads, TCRdb called clonotypes with MiXCR, one entry per CDR3 protein. The data contain roughly 700,000 distinct CDR3 sequences, over 15% of them singletons. In this sample, this clonotype turned up a few times. As yet, its antigen is unknown. Germline CDR1 SEHNR, CDR2 FQNEAQ (reference sequence). The ends were cut back, 5 bases at V and 5 bases at J, with 9 bases in the middle. The CDR3 runs 12 residues. Sequences were obtained from blood, either unsorted or a sorted T cell fraction (not recorded which). The V call is TRBV7-9, the J call TRBJ2-5; no clear D. The receptor was derived from a male donor with ankylosing spondylitis. The CDR3 loop reads CASSGWVETQYF. The CDR3 DNA reads as TGTGCCAGCAGCGGCTGGGTGGAGACCCAGTACTTC.